A single sample gave rise to the 22 T cell receptor beta chains below, sequenced in a study of CD4 T cells in relation to SARS-CoV-2 and coronaviruses. No antigen is known for these receptors. The method was immunoSEQ multiplex PCR; TCRdb's version includes in-frame clones alone and lacks a portion of them. The profile shows approximately 20,000 clones, about 72% of them singletons. CD4+ T cells from unexposed donors were obtained before the COVID-19 pandemic (2011-2018). After more than eight days of culture, CD4+ T cells were isolated. The material sequenced was CD4+ T cells from PBMCs, cultured in vitro. All receptors derive from a human donor in good health.

The V and J genes are TRBV2 and TRBJ2-3; 7 nucleotides agree with TRBD2. V shed 4 bases, J shed 4 bases, and the junction held 5 bases outside the gene matches. Germline V gives CDR1 SNHLY, CDR2 FYNNEI. The CDR3 has 14 amino acids. The CDR3 region has the DNA TGTGCCAGCAGTGCAGGAGCGGGGCCAGATACGCAGTATTTT. This encodes CASSAGAGPDTQYF.

V is TRBV2 and J is TRBJ2-2, with D perhaps matching TRBD1 (6 bases). This CDR3 has 14 residues. The V gene's germline CDR1 is SNHLY and CDR2 FYNNEI. Trimming took 1 base from V and 6 from J, leaving 9 bases between them. The CDR3 DNA sequence: TGTGCCAGCAGTGAAGGAGACAGGTCCGGGGAGCTGTTTTTT. Amino acid sequence: CASSEGDRSGELFF. Variable domain in full (rest from reference TRBV2 and TRBJ2-2): EPEVTQTPSHQVTQMGQEVILRCVPISNHLYFYWYRQILGQKVEFLVSFYNNEISEKSEIFDDQFSVERPDGSNFTLKIRSTKLEDSAMYFCASSEGDRSGELFFGEGSRLTVL.

The chain carries TRBV7-3 and TRBJ2-3; D remains unclear. The CDR3 is made up of 12 amino acids. V was pared by 2 bases and J by 5 bases, with 5 bases between. Germline V gives CDR1 SGHTA, CDR2 FQGTGA. The CDR3 DNA reads as TGTGCCAGCAGCTTAGTGGGAGATACGCAGTATTTT. It specifies CASSLVGDTQYF.

V gene TRBV14 combines with J gene TRBJ2-7; D is perhaps TRBD1 (7 bases). The CDR3 loop spans 14 amino acids. CDR1 and CDR2 (germline): SGHDN, FVKESK. The V end was cut by 4 bases, the J end by 4 bases, with 14 bases between. For the CDR3, the DNA is TGTGCCAGCAGCCGGGGACAGACTAGATACGAGCAGTACTTC. This codes for CASSRGQTRYEQYF.

In its sample, this clone was seen once. The rearrangement uses TRBV24-1 and TRBJ2-7, with a possible D match to TRBD2 (6 bases). Germline values: CDR1 KGHDR, CDR2 SFDVKD. The V end was cut by 3 bases, the J end by 7 bases, with 12 bases between. The CDR3 loop spans 13 amino acids. Written as DNA, the CDR3 is TGTGCCACCAGTGATGGGACTCTCGGGGAGCAGTACTTC. Encoded protein: CATSDGTLGEQYF.

The chain has TRBV6-5 and TRBJ2-5; D is tentatively TRBD1 or TRBD2 (6 bases each). Germline V gene data show CDR1 as MNHEY and CDR2 as SVGAGI. The CDR3 totals 13 residues. Trimming cost V 5 bases and J 5 bases, with 12 bases left between them. CDR3 bases: TGTGCCAGCAGTCGGGAGAGGGGGGAGACCCAGTACTTC. Amino acid sequence: CASSRERGETQYF.

The gene calls are TRBV13 and TRBJ1-2; TRBD1 agrees at 8 bases. The germline V gene encodes CDR1 PRHDT and CDR2 FYEKMQ (reference sequence). CDR3 length: 16 amino acids. Losses at the gene ends were 5 bases for V and 3 bases for J; bases not matched to a gene: 11. CDR3 sequence (DNA): TGTGCCAGCAGCATCCTACGACAGGGGAAGCACTATGGCTACACCTTC. The encoded protein is CASSILRQGKHYGYTF.

The chain has TRBV19 and TRBJ2-7, with 7 bases fitting TRBD2. J was trimmed by 5 bases and V by 3 bases; bases with no gene match: 13. CDR1 and CDR2 from the germline V gene are LNHDA and SQIVND (reference sequence). This CDR3 is 16 amino acids long. The CDR3 DNA follows: TGTGCCAGTAGTATCGGGGTTTCGGGACTACGAGACGAGCAGTACTTC. Amino acid sequence: CASSIGVSGLRDEQYF.

V and J are TRBV14 and TRBJ2-2; a possible D gene is TRBD1 (6 bases). CDR1 is SGHDN and CDR2 is FVKESK in the germline V gene. This CDR3 spans 18 amino acids. Between the trimmed V and J ends, which lost 3 bases and 5 bases, there was a span of 22 bases. CDR3 region: CASSQKPLGRGRTGELFF. In nucleotides, the CDR3 is TGTGCCAGCAGCCAGAAGCCTCTGGGCAGGGGTCGAACCGGGGAGCTGTTTTTT.

The chain has TRBV28 and TRBJ2-3; D ambiguous. Germline V CDR1 and CDR2: MDHEN, SYDVKM. The CDR3 contains 11 residues. Deletions cut 5 bases from V and 4 bases from J, with 4 bases between. The CDR3 DNA reads TGTGCCAGCAGTACCCCAGATACGCAGTATTTT. Translating it yields CASSTPDTQYF.

In the case of this clone: A read error may account for a junction end that differs from germline. V usage is TRBV15 and J usage is TRBJ2-2; 7 bases map to TRBD2. From germline, CDR1 is LNHNV and CDR2 YYDKDF (reference sequence). CDR3 length: 16 amino acids. CDR3 sequence reads: CATSRDWRERARGAVF. DNA for the CDR3: TGTGCCACCAGCAGAGATTGGCGGGAGAGAGCCCGGGGAGCTGTTTTT.

CDR3 nucleotide sequence: TGCGCCAGCAGCTTGGCTCCGACAGGGGTGGAAGCTTTCTTT. Its translation is CASSLAPTGVEAFF. The chain carries TRBV5-1 and TRBJ1-1; 8 bases are a match to TRBD1. The CDR3 runs 14 residues. Germline CDR1 and CDR2: SGHRS and YFSETQ. The V and J ends lost 0 bases and 8 bases, in that order; junction bases with no gene match: 6.

This chain joins TRBV12-5 and TRBJ2-1; 8 bases agree with TRBD2. CDR1 LGHNT and CDR2 FRNRAP come from the germline V gene. Trimming cost V 0 bases and J 8 bases; bases outside gene matches: 12. The CDR3 runs to 17 residues. The CDR3 sequence is CASGLVRDGRAPDEQFF. CDR3 nucleotides: TGTGCTAGTGGTTTGGTACGAGACGGGAGGGCCCCGGATGAGCAGTTCTTC.

V usage is TRBV30 and J usage is TRBJ2-5, with TRBD2 matching over 7 bases. Germline trimming cut 0 bases from V and 4 bases from J; bases unmatched to any gene: 14. This CDR3 spans 17 amino acids. Germline V gene data show CDR1 as GTSNPN and CDR2 as SVGIG (reference sequence). In nucleotides, the CDR3 is TGTGCCTGGAGTGTACTGAAGGCGGGAGTTTATAGAGAGACCCAGTACTTC. Translation gives CAWSVLKAGVYRETQYF.

The chain combines TRBV5-8 with TRBJ1-2, with 8 bases matching TRBD1. The CDR3 is 18 amino acids. Trimming took 2 bases from V and 0 from J; bases not matched to a gene: 12. Per the germline V gene, CDR1 is SGHTS and CDR2 is YDEGEE. The CDR3: CASSFDRDRIIPNYGYTF. DNA for the CDR3: TGTGCCAGCAGCTTTGACCGGGACAGGATAATCCCTAACTATGGCTACACCTTC.

The J gene is TRBJ1-1, the V gene TRBV6-5; D not certain. Germline CDR1 reads MNHEY; CDR2 reads SVGAGI. V was trimmed by 5 bases and J by 1 base, leaving 11 bases between them. CDR3 length equals 14 residues. The CDR3 bases are TGTGCCAGCAGTCCAAAGACGGAGAACACTGAAGCTTTCTTT. Protein sequence: CASSPKTENTEAFF.

The CDR3 here is CASSRPQGAGTEAFF. Here the CDR3 DNA reads TGTGCCAGCAGCCGACCACAGGGGGCGGGGACTGAAGCTTTCTTT. J is TRBJ1-1 and V is TRBV6-5; 9 bases align to TRBD1. The CDR3 has 15 amino acids. CDR1 is MNHEY, CDR2 SVGAGI, per germline. The ends lost 6 bases at V and 5 bases at J; junction bases unmatched: 10.

This CDR3 reads CASRSFNEQFF. DNA of the CDR3: TGTGCCAGCAGATCGTTCAATGAGCAGTTCTTC. V and J are TRBV12-3 or TRBV12-4 and TRBJ2-1, with unresolved D. V dropped 6 bases and J dropped 6 bases, with 6 bases sitting between them. The CDR3 spans 11 residues.

This chain links TRBV18 with TRBJ1-3; unclear D gene. CDR1 is KGHSH and CDR2 is LQKENI in the germline V gene. The CDR3 is 16 residues long. V gave up 1 base and J gave up 1 base, with 11 bases separating them. The CDR3 bases are TGTGCCAGCTCACCACAGGGTCCCCCGTCTGGAAACACCATATATTTT. Its translation is CASSPQGPPSGNTIYF. Together with reference TRBV18 and TRBJ1-3, the CDR3 gives the full variable domain: NAGVMQNPRHLVRRRGQEARLRCSPMKGHSHVYWYRQLPEEGLKFMVYLQKENIIDESGMPKERFSAEFPKEGPSILRIQQVVRGDSAAYFCASSPQGPPSGNTIYFGEGSWLTVV.

The genes are TRBV19 and TRBJ2-7, with 7 bases lining up with TRBD2. The V gene's germline CDR1 is LNHDA and CDR2 SQIVND (reference sequence). The CDR3 spans 13 residues. V trimming: 7 bases; J trimming: 3 bases; junction bases outside the gene matches: 6. CDR3 in amino acids: CASKPGTNYEQYF. Written as DNA, the CDR3 is TGTGCCAGTAAACCCGGGACTAACTACGAGCAGTACTTC.

The chain is built from TRBV5-6 and TRBJ2-2; TRBD1 is a possible D gene (5 bases). This CDR3 is 16 amino acids long. Deletions cut 4 bases from V and 3 bases from J, with 16 bases between. CDR1 and CDR2 (germline): SGHDT, YYEEEE. CDR3 nucleotides: TGTGCCAGCAGCGAAATCCAGGGCTACGACACCGGGGAGCTGTTTTTT. Translation: CASSEIQGYDTGELFF.

The chain uses TRBV3-1 (or the pseudogene TRBV3-2) and TRBJ1-6; 7 bases match TRBD1. The CDR3 consists of 16 residues. Germline V gives CDR1 LGHDT, CDR2 YNNKEL (reference sequence). Trimming took 5 bases from V and 7 from J; bases not matched to a gene: 11. The CDR3 protein is CASSGALTGRNSPLHF. The CDR3 coding sequence is TGTGCCAGCAGCGGAGCGTTGACAGGGCGAAATTCACCCCTCCACTTT.